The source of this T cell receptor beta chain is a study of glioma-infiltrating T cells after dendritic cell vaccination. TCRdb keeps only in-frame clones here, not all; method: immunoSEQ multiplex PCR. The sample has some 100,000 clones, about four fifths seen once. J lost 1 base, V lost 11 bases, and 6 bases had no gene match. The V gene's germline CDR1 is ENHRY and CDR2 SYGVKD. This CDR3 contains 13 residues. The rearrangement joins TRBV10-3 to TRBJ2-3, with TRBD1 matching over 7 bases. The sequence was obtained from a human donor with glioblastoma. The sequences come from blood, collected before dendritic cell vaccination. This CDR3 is CASRDSGTDTQYF. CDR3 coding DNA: TGTGCCTCAAGGGACAGCGGCACAGATACGCAGTATTTT.